This T cell receptor (beta chain) was recorded in a study of memory CD4+ T cells and cytomegalovirus serostatus. Study observations and caveats: 67 of 164 known CMV-associated TCRbeta sequences appeared in CD4+ memory.

Sequenced by immunoSEQ multiplex PCR; TCRdb stores in-frame clones only, minus some. This table holds 45,000 to 60,000 clones, 80% to 90% found once. As to this clone: Antigen: not known.

V dropped 1 base and J dropped 0; count of bases not matched to a gene: 12. In germline, CDR1 is SGHRS, CDR2 YFSETQ. The CDR3 is 20 residues long. Single viable CD3+CD4+CD8-CD45RO+ cells were sorted as the memory CD4+ T cells. The chain uses TRBV5-1 and TRBJ2-2; TRBD2 matches 10 bases. The receptor comes from an adult in good health and CMV-seropositive. Sequencing used memory CD4+ T cells from blood. The CDR3 is CASSLLPFSGGLTNTGELFF. In DNA form, the CDR3 reads TGCGCCAGCAGCTTGCTCCCCTTTAGCGGGGGGCTAACGAACACCGGGGAGCTGTTTTTT.